The present TCR beta chain was sequenced within a study of vaccination and CD4 T cells after COVID-19. For this clonotype: Its cognate antigen is unknown.

Germline V lookup: CDR1 DFQATT, CDR2 SNEGSKA (reference sequence). The V segment lost 2 bases and the J segment 8 bases; nucleotides outside the gene matches: 5. CDR3 length equals 14 residues. Sequencing of the DNA from cultured CD4+ T cells was carried out with the Oncomine TCR Beta short-read assay. TCRdb reprocessed the PCR reads with MiXCR, giving one entry per CDR3 protein. In the table there are 12,000 or so distinct CDR3 sequences, about 50% of which are singletons. Described treatment: roughly ten-day PBMC culture with coronavirus spike peptide pools or control peptides (ViraFEST assay). The V gene is TRBV20-1, the J gene TRBJ1-6, with 8 nucleotides matching TRBD1. This TCR derives from a human donor who had recovered from COVID-19. Sequenced material: CD4+ T cells from blood, cultured in vitro. CDR3 in amino acids: CSARPGQGYSPLHF. The CDR3 bases are TGCAGTGCTAGACCAGGACAGGGATATTCACCCCTCCACTTT.